The 12 T cell receptor beta chains given below trace back to one sample, sequenced in a study of cytomegalovirus exposure and HLA in healthy donors. Primers for the PCR totalled 60 Vbeta and 13 Jbeta. Libraries were prepared by immunoSEQ multiplex PCR; TCRdb keeps only in-frame clonotypes and omits some of them. The sample carries around 190,000 clones, 70% to 85% recorded once. What was sequenced was PBMCs. The receptors derive from a girl aged 2-15 years in good health and CMV-seropositive.

The gene calls are TRBV28 and TRBJ1-2; D perhaps matches TRBD1 (6 bases). Between the trimmed V and J ends, which lost 2 bases and 7 bases, there was a span of 17 bases. The CDR3 totals 15 residues. Germline values: CDR1 MDHEN, CDR2 SYDVKM. CDR3 DNA sequence: TGTGCCAGCAGTTTAGGCCACGGGACACGTACTGGCTACACCTTC. This codes for CASSLGHGTRTGYTF.

V and J are TRBV7-2 and TRBJ2-3; 9 bases fit TRBD2. The CDR3 sequence is 17 residues long. Germline CDR1 reads SGHTA; CDR2 reads FQGNSA. After removal of 0 bases from V and 2 bases from J, the junction contained 6 bases not matched to a gene. CDR3 protein: CASSLAAGGPHTDTQYF. CDR3 DNA: TGTGCCAGCAGCTTAGCGGCGGGAGGGCCCCACACAGATACGCAGTATTTT.

V gene TRBV6-5 combines with J gene TRBJ1-2, with 8 bases that match TRBD1. The CDR3 has 12 residues. V lost 6 bases, J lost 7 bases, and 4 bases stayed unmatched. Germline V gene sequence: CDR1 MNHEY, CDR2 SVGAGI. The CDR3 loop reads CASSDGTGGYTF. The CDR3 bases are TGTGCCAGCAGCGACGGGACAGGTGGCTACACCTTC.

The gene calls are TRBV5-4 and TRBJ2-3, with D uncertain. This CDR3 has 15 residues. Germline CDR1 and CDR2: SGHNT and YYREEE (reference sequence). V shed 0 bases and J shed 0 bases, with 8 bases lying between them. CDR3: CASSLDRVSTDTQYF. The CDR3 nucleotides are TGTGCCAGCAGCTTGGATCGCGTTAGCACAGATACGCAGTATTTT. Supplemented by reference TRBV5-4 and TRBJ2-3, the full variable domain reads ETGVTQSPTHLIKTRGQQVTLRCSSQSGHNTVSWYQQALGQGPQFIFQYYREEENGRGNFPPRFSGLQFPNYSSELNVNALELDDSALYLCASSLDRVSTDTQYFGPGTRLTVL.

As DNA, the CDR3 is TGTGCCAGCAGTGTGCGACAGGCTGGGGCCAACGTCCTGACTTTC. Protein: CASSVRQAGANVLTF. This chain joins TRBV28 and TRBJ2-6; D might be TRBD1 (6 bases). The V end was cut by 5 bases, the J end by 2 bases, with 10 bases between. CDR3 length: 15 residues. The germline V gene has CDR1 MDHEN and CDR2 SYDVKM.

The genes are TRBV5-4 and TRBJ1-1; D is unresolved. V was pared by 2 bases and J by 1 base, with 6 bases between. CDR3 size: 13 residues. Germline V gene data show CDR1 as SGHNT and CDR2 as YYREEE (reference sequence). The CDR3: CASSLKQNTEAFF. The CDR3 DNA is TGTGCCAGCAGCTTAAAACAGAACACTGAAGCTTTCTTT.

The chain combines TRBV6-5 with TRBJ1-2; perhaps TRBD1 as D (5 bases). The germline gives CDR1 MNHEY, CDR2 SVGAGI. This CDR3 spans 16 amino acids. V was trimmed by 0 bases and J by 0 bases, leaving 11 bases between them. Here the CDR3 reads CASSYSPGRPNYGYTF. CDR3 bases: TGTGCCAGCAGTTACTCGCCAGGGCGACCTAACTATGGCTACACCTTC.

The rearrangement joins TRBV4-1 to TRBJ1-5; 7 bases are shared with TRBD1. After removal of 0 bases from V and 9 bases from J, the junction contained 14 bases not matched to a gene. The CDR3 has 17 residues. Germline V gene data show CDR1 as MGHRA and CDR2 as YSYEKL. CDR3 amino acids: CASSQDSSQGGMRPQHF. In nucleotides, the CDR3 is TGCGCCAGCAGCCAAGACTCCTCGCAAGGGGGCATGAGGCCCCAGCATTTT.

This clone was seen more than once but under ten times. V and J are TRBV6-1 and TRBJ1-3, with 9 bases fitting TRBD1. In germline, CDR1 is MNHNS, CDR2 SASEGT. The CDR3 loop spans 14 amino acids. Unmatched junction bases numbered 1, after V lost 4 bases and J lost 3 bases. The DNA of the CDR3 is TGTGCCAGCAGTGGGGGACAGGGTGGAAACACCATATATTTT. It translates to CASSGGQGGNTIYF.

The chain is built from TRBV19 and TRBJ1-1; D remains ambiguous. Germline V CDR1 and CDR2: LNHDA, SQIVND (reference sequence). V gave up 3 bases and J gave up 4 bases, with 9 bases separating them. The CDR3 has 13 amino acids. For the CDR3, the DNA is TGTGCCAGTAGTATGAGCCCGGGCACTGAAGCTTTCTTT. Protein sequence: CASSMSPGTEAFF.

V gene TRBV10-1 combines with J gene TRBJ2-1; D perhaps matches TRBD1 (6 bases). The CDR3 extends over 15 amino acids. The V gene's germline CDR1 is WNHNN and CDR2 SYGVQD (reference sequence). Trimming removed 0 bases from V and 4 bases from J, with 10 bases in between. In nucleotides, the CDR3 is TGCGCCAGCAGTGAGTCGAAAGGGGGATACAATGAGCAGTTCTTC. Amino acid sequence: CASSESKGGYNEQFF.

This clone was seen only once. The rearrangement joins TRBV6-4 to TRBJ1-2; D call uncertain. Trimming took 6 bases from V and 4 from J, leaving 6 bases between them. The CDR3 length is 11 residues. Germline V gene sequence: CDR1 MRHNA, CDR2 SNTAGT. In DNA form, the CDR3 reads TGTGCCAGCAGGGGCGTCTATGGCTACACCTTC. Translation gives CASRGVYGYTF.